This TCR beta chain was identified in a study of blood T cells in healthy people across ages. A remark on this clonotype: What it binds is unknown.

Study-level findings and limits: Per million T cells, TCR beta diversity dropped roughly linearly as age increased. Among long-lived donors, naive CD4+ cells were more numerous and diversity higher than in aged donors.

The length of the CDR3 is 15 residues. Germline CDR1 SSHAT, CDR2 FNYEAQ (reference sequence). V was trimmed by 5 bases and J by 4 bases, leaving 15 bases between them. It was with a sample-barcoded 5' primer and a J-beta primer mix that a second PCR of about 7 to 12 cycles was run. In TCRdb, the 5' RACE reads were re-called with MiXCR into one record per CDR3 protein. Of 780,000 or so distinct CDR3 sequences in the sample, about 55% were seen once. The chain employs TRBV7-7 and TRBJ2-1; D might be TRBD1 or TRBD2, each matching 5 bases. This clonotype originated in a man aged 80 or over in good health. Sequencing input: blood. The CDR3 loop reads CASSPGTGKYNEQFF. Written as DNA, the CDR3 is TGTGCCAGCAGCCCAGGGACCGGGAAATACAATGAGCAGTTCTTC.